This TCR beta chain was recovered during a study of blood T cell repertoires in COVID-19. As for the study in general: Acute and convalescent COVID-19 specimens originated in the United States, Italy and Spain. The analysed material was cDNA or gDNA that came from T cells, B-cell-depleted T cells, or PBMCs.

This CDR3 comprises 15 residues. Germline CDR1 is SEHNR and CDR2 is FQNEAQ (reference sequence). V was trimmed by 6 bases and J by 2 bases, leaving 17 bases between them. TCRdb's table, derived via immunoSEQ multiplex PCR, lists solely in-frame clones and lacks some. The top ten hold about 8.8% of the sample, which has approximately 170,000 clones, about 82% seen once. The TCR sequence derives from a woman at least 80 years old with COVID-19, enrolled during active disease. The J gene is TRBJ2-7, the V gene TRBV7-9, with D tentatively TRBD2 (6 bases). The sequencing sample was made of peripheral blood. For the CDR3, the DNA is TGTGCCAGCAGTCTGCGGGACCAGAGCGCCTACGAGCAGTACTTC. It encodes CASSLRDQSAYEQYF.